These 27 T cell receptor beta chains were sequenced from one sample in a study of shared clonotypes between healthy human individuals. Here immunoSEQ multiplex PCR was the method, and the copy in TCRdb shows in-frame clones only, minus some. The sample shows around 750,000 clones, over 65% of them seen only once. The sequencing input was memory CD4+ T cells sorted from blood. Subset described: CD45RA-negative fraction. Receptor source: a woman in her 30s in good health.

This clone was detected only once. The CDR3 protein is CASSATASSYEQYF. The CDR3, as DNA: TGTGCCAGCAGTGCAACAGCGTCCTCCTACGAGCAGTACTTC. This chain connects TRBV6-6 to TRBJ2-7; D is uncertain. V shed 5 bases and J shed 0 bases, with 11 bases lying between them. The CDR3 runs to 14 residues. Germline V gene sequence: CDR1 MNHNY, CDR2 SVGAGI (reference sequence).

The chain joins TRBV12-5 to TRBJ2-2; 10 positions agree with TRBD2. Germline V CDR1 and CDR2: LGHNT, FRNRAP. This CDR3 comprises 16 residues. The V and J ends lost 3 bases and 3 bases, in that order; junction bases with no gene match: 4. CDR3 nucleotides: TGTGCTAGTGGTTTCAGCGGGAGGGCCCACACCGGGGAGCTGTTTTTT. Its translation is CASGFSGRAHTGELFF. The variable domain in full, with the rest retrieved from reference TRBV12-5 and TRBJ2-2, is DARVTQTPRHKVTEMGQEVTMRCQPILGHNTVFWYRQTMMQGLELLAYFRNRAPLDDSGMPKDRFSAEMPDATLATLKIQPSEPRDSAVYFCASGFSGRAHTGELFFGEGSRLTVL.

This chain connects TRBV30 to TRBJ2-6; no clear D. The CDR3 has 14 residues. Trimming took 1 base from V and 1 from J, leaving 5 bases between them. The V gene's germline CDR1 is GTSNPN and CDR2 SVGIG (reference sequence). The CDR3 sequence: CAWSAGSGANVLTF. In DNA, the CDR3 is TGTGCCTGGAGTGCGGGTTCTGGGGCCAACGTCCTGACTTTC.

The rearrangement uses TRBV19 and TRBJ1-5, with a possible D match to TRBD1 (5 bases). There are 16 residues in the CDR3. Germline values: CDR1 LNHDA, CDR2 SQIVND (reference sequence). Trimming left V 5 bases short and J 6 bases short, with 20 bases between. The CDR3 protein is CASSPPVPGRAQPQHF. For the CDR3, the DNA is TGTGCCAGTAGTCCCCCGGTTCCAGGGAGGGCTCAGCCCCAGCATTTT.

J is TRBJ2-7 and V is TRBV6-5; 8 bases align to TRBD2. In germline, CDR1 is MNHEY, CDR2 SVGAGI. V was clipped by 2 bases and J by 4 bases; unmatched bases: 7. CDR3 length: 15 residues. CDR3 sequence reads: CASSYRAGEVYEQYF. CDR3 nucleotides: TGTGCCAGCAGTTACCGAGCGGGAGAAGTATACGAGCAGTACTTC.

The rearrangement uses TRBV11-2 and TRBJ2-1, with 12 bases aligning to TRBD2. The germline CDR1 and CDR2 sequences are SGHAT and FQNNGV. The CDR3 consists of 18 residues. V shed 6 bases and J 4 bases; nucleotides not matched to a gene: 13. The CDR3 DNA follows: TGTGCCAGCAGTCCGACTAGCGGGAGCACCTCGAAGTACAATGAGCAGTTCTTC. This encodes CASSPTSGSTSKYNEQFF.

V usage is TRBV19 and J usage is TRBJ1-2; D is unresolved. This CDR3 has 12 residues. Between the trimmed V and J ends, which lost 7 bases and 1 base, there was a span of 7 bases. Germline loops: CDR1 LNHDA, CDR2 SQIVND (reference sequence). The DNA for the CDR3 is TGTGCCAGTAACAAGGGTAACTATGGCTACACCTTC. Translated: CASNKGNYGYTF. Using reference TRBV19 and TRBJ1-2 for the parts outside the CDR3, the full variable domain is DGGITQSPKYLFRKEGQNVTLSCEQNLNHDAMYWYRQDPGQGLRLIYYSQIVNDFQKGDIAEGYSVSREKKESFPLTVTSAQKNPTAFYLCASNKGNYGYTFGSGTRLTVV.

This clone has more than one count but fewer than ten. This rearrangement joins TRBV2 to TRBJ1-5; 7 bases are shared with TRBD1. With 6 bases clipped from V and 6 bases from J, the junction kept 5 bases outside the gene matches. The CDR3 has 13 residues. CDR1 and CDR2 from the germline V gene are SNHLY and FYNNEI. The CDR3, as DNA: TGTGCCAGCAGCGAGGGGGCGGTTCAGCCCCAGCATTTT. Residues: CASSEGAVQPQHF.

The chain links TRBV2 to TRBJ2-7; D gene ambiguous. Trimming removed 8 bases from V and 3 bases from J, with 17 bases in between. The CDR3 loop spans 14 amino acids. CDR1 SNHLY and CDR2 FYNNEI come from the germline V gene. Written as DNA, the CDR3 is TGTGCCAGCCAACCGTCGCTATCCTTCTACGAGCAGTACTTC. The encoded protein is CASQPSLSFYEQYF.

This clone came up once. The chain employs TRBV19 and TRBJ2-2, with 9 nucleotides matching TRBD1. V shed 6 bases, J shed 3 bases, and the junction held 8 bases outside the gene matches. The CDR3 has 16 amino acids. Germline CDR1 LNHDA, CDR2 SQIVND (reference sequence). The CDR3 sequence is CASSSGQGLYTGELFF. The DNA for the CDR3 is TGTGCCAGTAGCAGTGGACAGGGGCTCTACACCGGGGAGCTGTTTTTT. The full variable domain, rest sourced from reference TRBV19 and TRBJ2-2, is DGGITQSPKYLFRKEGQNVTLSCEQNLNHDAMYWYRQDPGQGLRLIYYSQIVNDFQKGDIAEGYSVSREKKESFPLTVTSAQKNPTAFYLCASSSGQGLYTGELFFGEGSRLTVL.

As regards this clone: At the DNA level, this CDR3 is encoded by other sequences in the same sample as well. DNA of the CDR3: TGCGCCAGCAGCCGGGACCTCAGCTCCTACAATGAGCAGTTCTTC. This gives the protein CASSRDLSSYNEQFF. The J gene is TRBJ2-1, the V gene TRBV5-1; D is perhaps TRBD1 or TRBD2 (5 bases each). CDR1 is SGHRS and CDR2 is YFSETQ in the germline V gene. With 4 bases removed from V and 0 bases from J, the gap between germline ends came to 11 bases. The length of the CDR3 is 15 residues. The whole variable domain, remainder taken from reference TRBV5-1 and TRBJ2-1, is KAGVTQTPRYLIKTRGQQVTLSCSPISGHRSVSWYQQTPGQGLQFLFEYFSETQRNKGNFPGRFSGRQFSNSRSEMNVSTLELGDSALYLCASSRDLSSYNEQFFGPGTRLTVL.

This rearrangement joins TRBV5-1 to TRBJ2-7, with 7 bases lining up with TRBD2. The V gene's germline CDR1 is SGHRS and CDR2 YFSETQ. The CDR3 runs 13 residues. After removal of 5 bases from V and 1 base from J, the junction contained 3 bases not matched to a gene. The CDR3 loop is CASRTSRSYEQYF. CDR3 coding DNA: TGCGCCAGCAGGACTAGCCGATCCTACGAGCAGTACTTC.

This chain links TRBV6-5 with TRBJ2-2, with 9 bases lining up with TRBD1. With V trimmed by 2 bases and J by 7 bases, 8 bases remained unmatched. This CDR3 contains 16 residues. The V gene's germline CDR1 is MNHEY and CDR2 SVGAGI. CDR3 DNA: TGTGCCAGCAGTTACCGTACCACAGGGGGCAGCGGGGAGCTGTTTTTT. Translation gives CASSYRTTGGSGELFF.

This clone was seen a handful of times. The chain employs TRBV6-5 and TRBJ1-1; no reliable D call. The CDR3 loop spans 13 amino acids. V was pared by 6 bases and J by 0 bases, with 8 bases between. Germline V gene lookup returns CDR1 MNHEY and CDR2 SVGAGI. This CDR3 reads CASRLTLNTEAFF. The CDR3 nucleotides read TGTGCCAGCAGGCTTACCCTGAACACTGAAGCTTTCTTT.

The gene calls are TRBV11-2 and TRBJ2-6, with D maybe TRBD2 (5 bases). The germline V and J ends were trimmed by 6 bases and 4 bases, with 7 bases remaining between them. The CDR3 runs to 13 residues. CDR1 is SGHAT and CDR2 is FQNNGV in the germline V gene. The CDR3 DNA follows: TGTGCCAGCAGGAGGGTAGGGGCCAACGTCCTGACTTTC. It encodes CASRRVGANVLTF.

The J gene is TRBJ2-7, the V gene TRBV6-1; tentative D call: TRBD2 (5 bases). V dropped 3 bases and J dropped 1 base, with 7 bases sitting between them. In germline, CDR1 is MNHNS, CDR2 SASEGT. The CDR3 length is 13 residues. CDR3 DNA sequence: TGTGCCAGCAGTGACTCGGGGTCCTACGAGCAGTACTTC. Amino acid sequence: CASSDSGSYEQYF.

This clone was seen many times. Within the sample, other DNA sequences also encode this same CDR3. This chain connects TRBV2 to TRBJ1-5, with D possibly TRBD1 on 6 matching bases. V lost 6 bases, J lost 5 bases, and 11 bases lay in between. The V gene's germline CDR1 is SNHLY and CDR2 FYNNEI. The CDR3 runs to 13 residues. CDR3 coding DNA: TGTGCCAGCAGCAGGGGCAGCTATCAGCCCCAGCATTTT. Its translation is CASSRGSYQPQHF.

This clone was seen a few times. The chain combines TRBV10-3 with TRBJ2-1, with D possibly matching TRBD1 (6 bases). This CDR3 has 17 residues. The V gene lost 4 bases and the J gene lost 1 base, with 17 bases spanning the gap. Germline lookup yields CDR1 ENHRY and CDR2 SYGVKD. CDR3 amino acids: CAISGGRTELSYNEQFF. The CDR3 DNA follows: TGTGCCATCAGTGGGGGGCGGACGGAGTTGTCCTACAATGAGCAGTTCTTC.

The V call is TRBV27, the J call TRBJ2-2; tentative D call: TRBD2 (6 bases). In germline, CDR1 is MNHEY, CDR2 SMNVEV (reference sequence). The CDR3 consists of 15 residues. Trimming removed 5 bases at V and 0 bases at J, with 10 bases between. The CDR3 sequence is CASSQTGANTGELFF. The CDR3, as DNA: TGTGCCAGCAGTCAAACGGGAGCGAACACCGGGGAGCTGTTTTTT.

The chain combines TRBV11-2 with TRBJ2-7, with 8 nucleotides matching TRBD2. This CDR3 is built from 16 residues. The V gene end was trimmed by 5 bases and the J gene end by 2 bases; junction bases not matched to a gene: 11. CDR1 and CDR2 (germline): SGHAT, FQNNGV. The CDR3 nucleotides are TGTGCCAGCAGCCTTTATGGGTCGGGAGGGACCTACGAGCAGTACTTC. Protein product: CASSLYGSGGTYEQYF.

This clone was recorded only once. This chain links TRBV6-1 with TRBJ2-7; D ambiguous. Germline V CDR1 and CDR2: MNHNS, SASEGT. V was shortened by 7 bases and J by 3 bases, with 10 bases between the two germline ends. The CDR3 has 12 residues. CDR3 in amino acids: CASISPGYEQYF. As DNA, the CDR3 is TGTGCCAGCATCAGCCCCGGCTACGAGCAGTACTTC.

This chain uses TRBV2 with TRBJ1-3, with D hard to call. Trimming stripped 0 bases from V and 4 bases from J, with 7 bases between. Germline CDR1 reads SNHLY; CDR2 reads FYNNEI. The CDR3 has 14 amino acids. Written as DNA, the CDR3 is TGTGCCAGCAGTGAAGCCCCGAGCGGAAACACCATATATTTT. Its translation: CASSEAPSGNTIYF.

The V gene is TRBV7-2, the J gene TRBJ1-2; D might be TRBD1 (6 bases). V was shortened by 1 base and J by 4 bases, with 13 bases between the two germline ends. The CDR3 has 15 amino acids. Germline V lookup: CDR1 SGHTA, CDR2 FQGNSA. The CDR3 loop is CASSLDQGLPYGYTF. DNA for the CDR3: TGTGCCAGCAGCTTAGATCAGGGGTTGCCCTATGGCTACACCTTC. Variable domain in full (rest from reference TRBV7-2 and TRBJ1-2): GAGVSQSPSNKVTEKGKDVELRCDPISGHTALYWYRQSLGQGLEFLIYFQGNSAPDKSGLPSDRFSAERTGGSVSTLTIQRTQQEDSAVYLCASSLDQGLPYGYTFGSGTRLTVV.

This chain joins TRBV7-9 and TRBJ2-1; possible D gene TRBD2, 6 bases. V was pared by 2 bases and J by 4 bases, with 18 bases between. CDR3 length: 17 amino acids. Per germline, CDR1 SEHNR and CDR2 FQNEAQ (reference sequence). This chain's CDR3 is CASSLRPGEAGYNEQFF. CDR3 in DNA: TGTGCCAGCAGCTTACGTCCCGGGGAGGCCGGATACAATGAGCAGTTCTTC.

This chain connects TRBV28 to TRBJ1-2; unclear D gene. CDR3 length equals 15 residues. Trimming took off 3 bases at V and 4 bases at J, with 15 bases between the two ends. Germline assignment: CDR1 MDHEN and CDR2 SYDVKM. This CDR3 is CASSFSNGPIYGYTF. The CDR3 coding sequence is TGTGCCAGCAGTTTCTCTAATGGACCCATCTATGGCTACACCTTC.

CDR3 sequence (DNA): TGTGCCAGCAATGGGACGCCGGGACAGCAGAACACTGAAGCTTTCTTT. The encoded protein is CASNGTPGQQNTEAFF. The gene calls are TRBV28 and TRBJ1-1; TRBD1 aligns across 7 bases. Germline CDR1 and CDR2: MDHEN and SYDVKM. After removal of 7 bases from V and 1 base from J, the junction contained 12 bases not matched to a gene. This CDR3 is 16 amino acids long.

The rearrangement links TRBV5-1 to TRBJ2-7; D might be TRBD2 (6 bases). Trimming took 0 bases from V and 6 from J, leaving 16 bases between them. CDR3 size: 15 residues. Germline V gives CDR1 SGHRS, CDR2 YFSETQ. The CDR3 reads CASSLGFGGMGEQYF. CDR3 bases: TGCGCCAGCAGCTTGGGGTTCGGCGGGATGGGCGAGCAGTACTTC.